This T cell receptor beta chain was obtained from a study of glioma-infiltrating T cells. Points from the study as a whole: Gliomas, especially low-grade, showed above-expected tissue-blood divergence; non-neoplastic patients showed below. CDR3 overlap between tissue and blood was very small. Signature shared blood CDR3 motifs were enriched in low-divergence and depleted in high-divergence patients.

The CDR3 sequence is 16 residues long. Trimming removed 4 bases from V and 4 bases from J; junction bases left unmatched: 8. CDR1 and CDR2 from the germline V gene are MNHEY and SVGEGT. Amplification of TCR alpha and beta CDR3 regions from RNA used iRepertoire nested multiplex PCR. Via MiXCR, TCRdb re-called the multiplex PCR reads, giving one row per CDR3 protein. The sample records 300,000 to 450,000 distinct CDR3 sequences, around 38% being singletons. This clonotype has a count of ten or more. Its antigen is still unknown. Sequenced material: glioma tissue, nonneoplastic brain tissue, or PBMCs (not recorded which). The V call is TRBV6-2 or TRBV6-3, the J call TRBJ2-1, with 9 bases fitting TRBD1. The clonotype comes from a human donor with low-grade glioma or glioblastoma, undergoing nonglioma brain surgery, or in good health (not recorded which). The CDR3 nucleotides are TGTGCCAGCAGTTTTGCCCGGGGACAGGGTTACAATGAGCAGTTCTTC. It encodes CASSFARGQGYNEQFF.